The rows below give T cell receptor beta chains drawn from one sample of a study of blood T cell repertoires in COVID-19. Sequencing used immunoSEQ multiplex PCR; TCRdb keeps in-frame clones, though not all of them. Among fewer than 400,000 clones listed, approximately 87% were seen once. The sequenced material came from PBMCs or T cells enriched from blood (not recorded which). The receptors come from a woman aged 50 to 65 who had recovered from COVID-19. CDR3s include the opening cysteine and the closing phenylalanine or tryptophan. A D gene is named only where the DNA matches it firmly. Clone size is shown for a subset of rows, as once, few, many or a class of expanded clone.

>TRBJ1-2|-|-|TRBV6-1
CASSEARTVIYGYTF
TGTGCCAGCAGTGAAGCACGGACAGTCATCTATGGCTACACCTTC
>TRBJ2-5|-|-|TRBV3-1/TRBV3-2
CASAGGEWETQYF
TGTGCCAGCGCGGGTGGGGAGTGGGAGACCCAGTACTTC
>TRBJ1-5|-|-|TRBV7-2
CASTPAGNQPQHF
TGTGCCAGCACCCCCGCGGGCAATCAGCCCCAGCATTTT
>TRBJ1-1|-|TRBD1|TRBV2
CASWDRGMNTEAFF
TGTGCCAGCTGGGACAGGGGAATGAACACTGAAGCTTTCTTT
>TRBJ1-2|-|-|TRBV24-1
CATSDFRGGGPREDCYGYTF
TGTGCCACCAGTGATTTTAGGGGGGGAGGGCCCCGGGAAGATTGCTATGGCTACACCTTC
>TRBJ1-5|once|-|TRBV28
CASSWSGLDVQPQHF
TGTGCCAGCAGTTGGTCAGGGTTGGACGTTCAGCCCCAGCATTTT
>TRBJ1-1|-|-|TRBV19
CASSSGFPNTEAFF
TGTGCCAGTAGTTCGGGGTTCCCGAACACTGAAGCTTTCTTT
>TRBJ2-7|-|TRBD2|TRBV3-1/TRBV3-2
CASSQGGPAGVQYF
TGTGCCAGCAGCCAAGGGGGGCCAGCGGGGGTGCAGTACTTC
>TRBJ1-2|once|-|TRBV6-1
CASSEALSYSHYGYTF
TGTGCCAGCAGTGAAGCTCTCAGCTATAGCCACTATGGCTACACCTTC
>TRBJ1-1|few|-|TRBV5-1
CASSRGQLMNTEAFF
TGCGCCAGCAGTCGCGGACAGCTCATGAACACTGAAGCTTTCTTT